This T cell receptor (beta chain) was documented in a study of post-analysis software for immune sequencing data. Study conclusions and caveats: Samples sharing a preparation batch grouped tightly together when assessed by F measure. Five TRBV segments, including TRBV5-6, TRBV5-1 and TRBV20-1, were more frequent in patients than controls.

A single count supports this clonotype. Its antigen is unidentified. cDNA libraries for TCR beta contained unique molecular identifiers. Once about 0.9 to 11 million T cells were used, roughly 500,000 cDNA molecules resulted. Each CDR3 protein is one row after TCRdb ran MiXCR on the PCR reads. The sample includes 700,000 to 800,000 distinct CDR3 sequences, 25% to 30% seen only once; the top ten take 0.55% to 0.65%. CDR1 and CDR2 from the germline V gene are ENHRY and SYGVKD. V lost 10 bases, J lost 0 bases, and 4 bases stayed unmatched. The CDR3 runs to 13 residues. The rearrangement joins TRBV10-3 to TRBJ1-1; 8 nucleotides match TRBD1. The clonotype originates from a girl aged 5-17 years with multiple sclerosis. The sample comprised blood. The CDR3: CATGTGLNTEAFF. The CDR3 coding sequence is TGTGCCACCGGGACAGGATTGAACACTGAAGCTTTCTTT.